This T cell receptor beta chain was documented in a study of T cell changes during pregnancy in multiple sclerosis (dated by TCRdb to the late 2010s). Study-level background: In women with multiple sclerosis, the researchers looked at how the T cell repertoire shifted as pregnancy progressed.

As regards this clone: Its antigen remains undetermined. Per-base quality was not reported, and no clone a single base away is much larger than it.

The germline ends are 14 bases apart after V is trimmed by 4 bases and J by 0 bases. There are 17 amino acids in the CDR3, from cysteine to phenylalanine inclusive. Only the CDR3 DNA stays, 51 bases, in frame from base 1. CDR1 and CDR2 are drawn from the germline V gene: SGDLS, YYNGEE. Library preparation used the immunoSEQ multiplex PCR assay. Drawn from immuneACCESS, this table holds only the in-frame rearrangements with V and J called that TCRdb kept. Clones are partly lost; checked studies trace under half to an unresolved V gene and leave the rest unexplained. For this sample the table gives about 48,000 clones, of which almost 95% were detected only once. About 0.94% of the sample is held by the ten biggest clonotypes.

In this chain, TRBV9 is recombined with TRBJ2-6, with the D segment identity uncertain. This receptor was taken from a female donor in good health, enrolled as a control in a pregnancy study. Material: CD4+ T cells from peripheral blood mononuclear cells, obtained in the second trimester of pregnancy. The CDR3 has the sequence CASSPQQSRSGANVLTF. The DNA sequence follows: TGTGCCAGCAGCCCCCAACAGTCCCGCTCTGGGGCCAACGTCCTGACTTTC.